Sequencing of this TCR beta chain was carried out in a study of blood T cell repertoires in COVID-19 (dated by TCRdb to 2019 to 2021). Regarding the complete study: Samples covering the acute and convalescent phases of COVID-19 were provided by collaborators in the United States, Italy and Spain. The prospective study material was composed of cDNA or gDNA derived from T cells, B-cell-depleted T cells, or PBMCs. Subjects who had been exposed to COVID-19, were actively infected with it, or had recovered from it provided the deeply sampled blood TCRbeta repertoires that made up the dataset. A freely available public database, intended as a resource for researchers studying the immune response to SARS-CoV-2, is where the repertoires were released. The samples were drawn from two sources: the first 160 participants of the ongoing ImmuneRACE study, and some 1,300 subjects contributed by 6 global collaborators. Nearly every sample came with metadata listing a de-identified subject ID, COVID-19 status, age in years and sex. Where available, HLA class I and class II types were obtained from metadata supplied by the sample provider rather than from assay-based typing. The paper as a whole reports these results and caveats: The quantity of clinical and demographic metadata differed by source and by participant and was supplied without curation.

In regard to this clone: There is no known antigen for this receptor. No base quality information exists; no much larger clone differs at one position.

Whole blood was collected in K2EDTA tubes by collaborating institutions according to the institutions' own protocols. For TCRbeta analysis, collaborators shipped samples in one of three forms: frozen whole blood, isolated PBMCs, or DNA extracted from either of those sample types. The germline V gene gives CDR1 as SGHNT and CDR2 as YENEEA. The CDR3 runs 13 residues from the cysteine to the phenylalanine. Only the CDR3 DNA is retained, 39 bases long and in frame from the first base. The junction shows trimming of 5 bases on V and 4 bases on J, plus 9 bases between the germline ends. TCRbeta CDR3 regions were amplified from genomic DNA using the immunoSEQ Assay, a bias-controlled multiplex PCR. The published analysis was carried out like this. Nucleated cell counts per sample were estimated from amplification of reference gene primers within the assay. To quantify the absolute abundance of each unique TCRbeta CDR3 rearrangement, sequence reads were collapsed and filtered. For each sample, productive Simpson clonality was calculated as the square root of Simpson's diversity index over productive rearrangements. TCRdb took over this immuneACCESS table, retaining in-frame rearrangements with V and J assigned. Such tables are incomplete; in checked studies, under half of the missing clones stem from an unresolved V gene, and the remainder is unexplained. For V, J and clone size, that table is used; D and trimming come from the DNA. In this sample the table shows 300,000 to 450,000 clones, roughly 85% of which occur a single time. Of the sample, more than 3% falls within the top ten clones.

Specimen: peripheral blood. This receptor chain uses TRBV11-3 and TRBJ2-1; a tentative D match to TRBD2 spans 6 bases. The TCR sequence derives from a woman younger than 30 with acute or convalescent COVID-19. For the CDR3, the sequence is CASSTEGYNEQFF. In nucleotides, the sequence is TGTGCCAGCAGCACGGAGGGGTACAATGAGCAGTTCTTC.